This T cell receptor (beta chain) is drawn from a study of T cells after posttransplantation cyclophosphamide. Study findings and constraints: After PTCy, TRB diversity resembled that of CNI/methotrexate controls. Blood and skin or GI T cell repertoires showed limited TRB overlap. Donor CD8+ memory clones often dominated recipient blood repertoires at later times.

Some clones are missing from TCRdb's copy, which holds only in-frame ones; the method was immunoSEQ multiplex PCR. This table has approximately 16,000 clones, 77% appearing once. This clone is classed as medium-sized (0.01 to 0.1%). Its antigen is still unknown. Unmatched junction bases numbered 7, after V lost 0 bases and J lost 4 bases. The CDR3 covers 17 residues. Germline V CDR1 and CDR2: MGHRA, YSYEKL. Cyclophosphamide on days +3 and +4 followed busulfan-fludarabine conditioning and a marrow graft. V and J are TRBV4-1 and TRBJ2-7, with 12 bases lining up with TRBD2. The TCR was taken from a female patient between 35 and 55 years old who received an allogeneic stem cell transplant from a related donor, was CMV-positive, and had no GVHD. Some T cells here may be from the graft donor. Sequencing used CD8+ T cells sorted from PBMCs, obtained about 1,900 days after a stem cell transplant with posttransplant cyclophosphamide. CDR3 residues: CASSQEASGGVLYEQYF. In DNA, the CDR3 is TGCGCCAGCAGCCAAGAGGCTAGCGGGGGGGTACTTTACGAGCAGTACTTC.